The T cell receptor (beta chain) described here comes from a study of blood T cells in healthy people across ages (dated by TCRdb to the mid-2010s). Context from the whole study: In model experiments, template switching captured roughly one uniquely barcoded TCR beta cDNA molecule for every two T cells. To track age-related changes in TCR beta repertoire diversity, the study relied on deep sequencing normalized with unique cDNA molecular identifiers. Four age groups were formed from the donors: young (average 16 years), middle-aged (less than 40), aged (over 55) and long-lived (roughly 81). Donors of different ages were randomly distributed across sequencing lanes to avoid experimental bias. Using the same blood draw, the study looked at two additional independent replicas of 1 million unique cDNA reads for two donors, one aged 18 to 29 and the other aged 80 or older. Beyond this particular receptor, the publication reports: Compared with the aged group, more naive CD4+ T cells, fewer expanded clones and increased TCR diversity were shown by the long-lived group, suggesting age selection. A strong correlation was found between observed TCR beta diversity and the percentage of naive T cells measured by flow cytometry. As age increased, observed TCR beta diversity per million T cells dropped in a roughly linear way, and a significant reduction was already evident by age 40. Total diversity estimates from one million sequenced T cells were considered lower bounds and underestimates. The CMV infection status of donors was not known, potentially confounding age-related changes in expanded clonotypes. Conclusive comparison of naive and antigen-experienced compartments was prevented by the profiling of bulk unsorted PBMCs.

The CDR3 spans 16 residues, from the cysteine through the phenylalanine. Solely the CDR3 DNA is kept, with 48 bases framed from the first base. V lost 4 bases and J lost 7 bases, and the count of bases not matched to a germline gene is 11. Sequences MNHNS (CDR1) and SASEGT (CDR2) are obtained from the germline V gene. Libraries were prepared through 5' RACE. The reads were generated on an Illumina HiSeq 2500. A second about 7 to 11 cycle PCR used a sample-barcoded 5' primer and a J-beta primer mix. A template-switch 5' adaptor carrying 12 random nucleotides introduced a unique molecular identifier onto each TCR beta cDNA molecule. Each sample yielded at least 2.5 million CDR3-containing paired-end reads. First-strand cDNA synthesis was performed from all RNA using the Mint cDNA synthesis kit, with priming by a TRBC-specific oligonucleotide. After uracil-DNA glycosylase treatment, a first 18-cycle PCR used universal primers M1SS and BC2_uni_R on all cDNA. The authors' analysis ran thus. Each sample was normalized by randomly selecting 1 million high-quality reads, each carrying a distinct molecular identifier. Instead of being binned into consensus sequences, reads that shared molecular identifiers were thrown out. MiTCR, set to a Q25 quality threshold and the strictest error-elimination algorithm, was used for CDR3 identification, clonotype clustering and error correction. Lower-bound total TCR beta diversity was estimated with a nonparametric unseen species model using Euler transformation. TCRdb redid the processing of the public reads, applying fastp at Q25 and MiXCR, and retained in-frame beta chains. Rows merge per CDR3 protein into single entries with the most common DNA and genes. The authors' filters were not applied to this entry. The sample table holds about a million distinct CDR3 sequences, of which roughly 51% were seen once. Over 20% of the sample is held by the ten biggest clonotypes.

The roughly 39 donors, aged about 6 to 100 years, were systemically healthy Caucasian individuals from Russia. Approximately 9 milliliters of peripheral blood were collected from each donor into EDTA-treated Vacutainer tubes. Ficoll-Paque density-gradient centrifugation was used to isolate PBMCs, with at least 7 million obtained per sample. Trizol reagent was used to extract total RNA from PBMCs, with at least 6 micrograms per sample. For every donor, flow cytometry on a PBMC aliquot measured the percentage of naive CD45RAhigh/CD27high T cells. This clonotype was seen only a few times. Its antigen is unknown. No base quality information exists; no much larger clone differs at one position.

Sample: blood. The chain is encoded by TRBV6-1 joined to TRBJ2-7, with 12 bases matching TRBD1. This clonotype originated in a woman aged 60 to 75 in good health. The CDR3: CASSGYLGQGAGEQYF. The DNA sequence is TGTGCCAGCAGTGGATACCTGGGACAGGGGGCTGGGGAGCAGTACTTC.